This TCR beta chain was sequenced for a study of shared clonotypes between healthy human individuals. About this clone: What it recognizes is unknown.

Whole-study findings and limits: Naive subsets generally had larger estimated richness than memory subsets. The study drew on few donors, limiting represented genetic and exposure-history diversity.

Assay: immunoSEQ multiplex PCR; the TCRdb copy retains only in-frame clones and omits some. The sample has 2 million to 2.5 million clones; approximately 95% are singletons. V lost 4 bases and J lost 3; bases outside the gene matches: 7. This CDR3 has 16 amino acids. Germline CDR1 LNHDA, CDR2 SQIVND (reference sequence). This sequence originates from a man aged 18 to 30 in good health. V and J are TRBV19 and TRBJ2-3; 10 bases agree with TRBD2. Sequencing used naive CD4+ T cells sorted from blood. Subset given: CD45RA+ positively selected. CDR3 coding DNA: TGTGCCAGTAGTACAACAGCGGGGGGGCGTACAGATACGCAGTATTTT. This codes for CASSTTAGGRTDTQYF. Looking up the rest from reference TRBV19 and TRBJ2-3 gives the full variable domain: DGGITQSPKYLFRKEGQNVTLSCEQNLNHDAMYWYRQDPGQGLRLIYYSQIVNDFQKGDIAEGYSVSREKKESFPLTVTSAQKNPTAFYLCASSTTAGGRTDTQYFGPGTRLTVL.